This TCR beta chain was sequenced during a study of molecular identifiers for immune sequencing clone quantification. Study-level results: Clones exceeding 20 RNA copies carried over 97% of effector molecules but under 1% of naive-cell molecules.

V was clipped by 4 bases and J by 5 bases, with 9 bases between them. Germline assignment: CDR1 SGHDN and CDR2 FVKESK. This CDR3 spans 13 amino acids. TCRdb re-derived calls from the PCR reads in MiXCR, one entry per CDR3 protein. The data contain roughly 300,000 distinct CDR3 sequences, roughly 23% of them singletons. This clonotype has at least ten counts. Its target is not known. The sequencing input was naive CD8+ T cells from blood, with Jurkat cell RNA spiked in. The subset is: FACS-sorted CD8+CD4-CCR7+CD45RA+ naive T cells. The rearrangement uses TRBV14 and TRBJ2-4, with unresolved D. The receptor was isolated from a human donor in good health. Some libraries in this study had Jurkat cell RNA spiked in. As DNA, the CDR3 is TGTGCCAGCAGCCCCCCCCTTCAAAACATTCAGTACTTC. Its translation: CASSPPLQNIQYF.